This passage covers 18 T cell receptor beta chains from one sample sequenced in a study of cytomegalovirus exposure and HLA in healthy donors. PCR amplification relied on 60 Vbeta primers (plus 13 Jbeta primers). The method was immunoSEQ multiplex PCR; TCRdb's version includes in-frame clones alone and lacks a portion of them. The sample lists 80,000 to 100,000 clones, more than 60% occurring once. The sequencing input was PBMCs. The receptors were gathered from a man between 18 and 29 years old in good health and CMV-seropositive.

The chain carries TRBV28 and TRBJ1-2; D remains unclear. CDR1 is MDHEN and CDR2 is SYDVKM in the germline V gene. The length of the CDR3 is 15 residues. V dropped 5 bases and J dropped 7 bases, with 20 bases sitting between them. The CDR3 reads CASSPTRPYSGGYTF. As DNA, the CDR3 is TGTGCCAGCAGTCCAACTCGGCCCTACTCGGGTGGCTACACCTTC.

The gene calls are TRBV6-5 and TRBJ2-2, with TRBD1 matching 7 bases. The CDR3 runs to 13 residues. Trimming cost V 8 bases and J 4 bases; bases outside gene matches: 4. The germline CDR1 and CDR2 sequences are MNHEY and SVGAGI. This CDR3 reads CASRQGATGELFF. The CDR3 DNA follows: TGTGCCAGCCGACAGGGTGCCACCGGGGAGCTGTTTTTT.

V is TRBV4-2 and J is TRBJ2-7; 8 bases match TRBD1. CDR1 and CDR2 (germline): LGHNA, YNFKEQ. This CDR3 comprises 16 residues. The V and J ends lost 1 base and 6 bases, in that order; junction bases with no gene match: 11. For the CDR3, the DNA is TGTGCCAGCAGCCAAGCTAGGACAGGGAAGGGTGGCGAGCAGTACTTC. Residues: CASSQARTGKGGEQYF.

The table lists this clone with a few counts. The CDR3 protein is CASSISGGDQPQHF. Here the CDR3 DNA reads TGTGCCAGTAGTATAAGCGGGGGAGATCAGCCCCAGCATTTT. This rearrangement joins TRBV19 to TRBJ1-5; D might be TRBD1 (5 bases). V lost 2 bases and J lost 5, with 10 bases in between. The germline CDR1 and CDR2 sequences are LNHDA and SQIVND (reference sequence). The CDR3 sequence is 14 residues long.

The rearrangement uses TRBV27 and TRBJ1-2; 12 nucleotides match TRBD1. Germline-derived CDR1 and CDR2 are MNHEY and SMNVEV (reference sequence). CDR3 length equals 15 residues. V lost 3 bases to trimming and J lost 7 bases; unmatched junction nucleotides: 6. The CDR3, as DNA: TGTGCCAGCAGTTTCTCCGGGACAGGGGGCCTTGGCTACACCTTC. Residues: CASSFSGTGGLGYTF.

This clone was seen only a few times. The chain couples TRBV4-1 to TRBJ1-5, with 7 bases aligning to TRBD1. After removal of 1 base from V and 0 bases from J, the junction contained 9 bases not matched to a gene. The V gene's germline CDR1 is MGHRA and CDR2 YSYEKL. The CDR3 has 18 amino acids. CDR3 residues: CASSQVVGTVYSNQPQHF. The DNA for the CDR3 is TGCGCCAGCAGCCAAGTCGTAGGGACAGTCTATAGCAATCAGCCCCAGCATTTT.

This clone was detected a few times. Other DNA sequences in the same sample also yield this CDR3. V gene TRBV15 combines with J gene TRBJ1-2, with D possibly TRBD1 on 5 matching bases. The CDR3 loop spans 14 amino acids. Trimming removed 1 base at V and 2 bases at J, with 8 bases between. Per the germline V gene, CDR1 is LNHNV and CDR2 is YYDKDF (reference sequence). The CDR3 DNA follows: TGTGCCACCAGCAGAGGGGGGGGAAACTATGGCTACACCTTC. Protein: CATSRGGGNYGYTF.

J is TRBJ1-6 and V is TRBV5-4, with 7 bases fitting TRBD1. The CDR3 runs 15 residues. CDR1 is SGHNT, CDR2 YYREEE, per germline (reference sequence). V shed 3 bases and J 5 bases; nucleotides not matched to a gene: 5. DNA for the CDR3: TGTGCCAGCAGCTATGCCGGGACAGATAATTCACCCCTCCACTTT. Translated, it gives CASSYAGTDNSPLHF.

The V call is TRBV30, the J call TRBJ2-5; a possible D gene is TRBD2 (5 bases). CDR1 is GTSNPN, CDR2 SVGIG, per germline (reference sequence). This CDR3 is 12 amino acids long. Trimming stripped 4 bases from V and 2 bases from J, with 8 bases between. For the CDR3, the DNA is TGTGCCTGGACCCCGGGGCAAGAGACCCAGTACTTC. It translates to CAWTPGQETQYF.

A note on this clone: The sample has other DNA sequences that encode this CDR3 too. The chain joins TRBV27 to TRBJ1-5; TRBD1 might be the D (5 bases). V was cut by 2 bases and J by 1 base, with 12 bases left in between. The CDR3 covers 16 residues. The germline gives CDR1 MNHEY, CDR2 SMNVEV (reference sequence). The CDR3 DNA sequence: TGTGCCAGCAGTTTAGGGGCCTTCGGGAGCAATCAGCCCCAGCATTTT. This encodes CASSLGAFGSNQPQHF.

This clone was counted between two and nine times. The CDR3 nucleotides are TGTGCCAGCAGACAGGGGATGGGGGAAAAACTGTTTTTT. This translates into CASRQGMGEKLFF. The chain employs TRBV7-9 and TRBJ1-4; TRBD1 agrees at 7 bases. Germline-derived CDR1 and CDR2 are SEHNR and FQNEAQ (reference sequence). This CDR3 is 13 amino acids long. Trimming at V came to 6 bases and at J to 8 bases, leaving 6 bases not matched to a gene.

This chain uses TRBV6-5 with TRBJ2-1; possible D gene TRBD1, 6 bases. There are 12 residues in the CDR3. Germline CDR1 and CDR2: MNHEY and SVGAGI. V was pared by 6 bases and J by 9 bases, with 12 bases between. CDR3 loop: CASSPTGIEQFF. The CDR3 region has the DNA TGTGCCAGCAGCCCCACAGGGATTGAGCAGTTCTTC.

The chain employs TRBV6-1 and TRBJ1-6; possibly TRBD1 for D (5 bases). Trimming removed 10 bases at V and 10 bases at J, with 14 bases between. The germline V gene encodes CDR1 MNHNS and CDR2 SASEGT. This CDR3 comprises 12 residues. Here the CDR3 DNA reads TGTGCCACTCATACAGGATCATCACCCCTCCACTTT. As protein: CATHTGSSPLHF.

V usage is TRBV2 and J usage is TRBJ2-7; D remains unclear. Germline V gene lookup returns CDR1 SNHLY and CDR2 FYNNEI. The CDR3 length is 15 residues. V was trimmed by 6 bases and J by 1 base, leaving 16 bases between them. The CDR3 region is CASRETFGLSYEQYF. CDR3 sequence (DNA): TGTGCCAGCAGGGAGACGTTTGGCCTTTCCTACGAGCAGTACTTC.

This clone was observed a few times. The chain has TRBV2 and TRBJ1-2; TRBD1 aligns across 7 bases. The CDR3 contains 14 residues. The V gene end was trimmed by 6 bases and the J gene end by 5 bases; junction bases not matched to a gene: 9. The germline CDR1 and CDR2 sequences are SNHLY and FYNNEI. The CDR3 sequence is CASRTGPHVYGYTF. The CDR3 coding sequence is TGTGCCAGCAGGACAGGGCCCCATGTGTATGGCTACACCTTC.

The V and J genes are TRBV14 and TRBJ1-1, with D uncertain. CDR3 length equals 13 residues. The germline V gene encodes CDR1 SGHDN and CDR2 FVKESK. The V end lost 1 base, the J end lost 11 bases, and 14 bases lay between the germline ends. This chain's CDR3 is CASSQVLGSGAFF. The CDR3 DNA sequence: TGTGCCAGCAGCCAAGTCTTGGGGTCGGGGGCTTTCTTT.

The chain joins TRBV10-1 to TRBJ2-7; TRBD1 matches 7 bases. V lost 2 bases to trimming and J lost 3 bases; unmatched junction nucleotides: 1. The CDR3 covers 13 residues. The germline CDR1 and CDR2 sequences are WNHNN and SYGVQD (reference sequence). The CDR3, as DNA: TGCGCCAGCAGTGAGGCAGGGGGCTACGAGCAGTACTTC. The encoded protein is CASSEAGGYEQYF.

To note about this clone: The sample has other DNA sequences that encode this CDR3 too. The chain recombines TRBV29-1 with TRBJ2-7; the D gene is possibly TRBD1 (5 bases). The V gene lost 1 base and the J gene lost 0 bases, with 13 bases spanning the gap. The CDR3 contains 15 residues. Looked up from germline, CDR1 is SQVTM and CDR2 is ANQGSEA. CDR3 in amino acids: CSVEVADKPSYEQYF. CDR3 in DNA: TGCAGCGTTGAAGTGGCGGACAAGCCCTCCTACGAGCAGTACTTC.